This entry concerns a single T cell receptor beta chain. Unstimulated regulatory T cells (CD4+CD25+CD127-), CD4+CD25- non-regulatory cells, CD4 and CD8 cells were FACS-sorted from thawed PBMCs. This entry is derived from a study of Tregs in tolerant kidney transplant recipients. Measured with immunoSEQ multiplex PCR; TCRdb has only the in-frame clones, and not every one. The sample lists approximately 90,000 clones, just over 90% seen once, with roughly 5% in the top ten. Germline values: CDR1 SGHAT, CDR2 FQNNGV. The CDR3 length is 13 residues. Trimming removed 1 base at V and 0 bases at J, with 4 bases between.

J is TRBJ2-7 and V is TRBV11-2, with no clear D. The clonotype originates from a human donor in good health. Sequencing was performed on CD8+ T cells from blood. For the CDR3, the DNA is TGTGCCAGCAGCTTAGGGGACTCCTACGAGCAGTACTTC. This sequence encodes CASSLGDSYEQYF.